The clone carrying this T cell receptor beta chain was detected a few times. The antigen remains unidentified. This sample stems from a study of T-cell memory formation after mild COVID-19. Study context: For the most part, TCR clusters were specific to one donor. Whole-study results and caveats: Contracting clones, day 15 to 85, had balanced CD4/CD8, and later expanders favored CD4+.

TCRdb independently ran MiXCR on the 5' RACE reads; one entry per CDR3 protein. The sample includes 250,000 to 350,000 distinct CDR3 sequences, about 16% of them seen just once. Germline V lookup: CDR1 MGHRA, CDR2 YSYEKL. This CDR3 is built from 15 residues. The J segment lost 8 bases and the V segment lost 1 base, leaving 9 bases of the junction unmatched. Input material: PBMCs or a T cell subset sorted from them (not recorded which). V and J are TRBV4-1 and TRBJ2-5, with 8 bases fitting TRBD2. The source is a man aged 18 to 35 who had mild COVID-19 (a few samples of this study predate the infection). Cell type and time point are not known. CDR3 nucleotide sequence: TGCGCCAGCAGCCAAGCGGCGGGGGGCCCTGGAACCCAGTACTTC. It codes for CASSQAAGGPGTQYF.